This T cell receptor beta chain was retrieved from a study of blood T cells in healthy people across ages. This clonotype showed up just a few times. Using a J-beta primer mix together with a sample-barcoded 5' primer, a second PCR was run for 7 to 11 cycles. TCRdb itself ran the 5' RACE reads through MiXCR, one entry per CDR3 protein. The repertoire holds about 640,000 distinct CDR3 sequences, with about 53% as singletons. The CDR3 has 11 amino acids. The germline V gene encodes CDR1 DFQATT and CDR2 SNEGSKA (reference sequence). V lost 0 bases and J lost 10, with 9 bases in between. This clonotype was sampled from a man aged 55 to 70 in good health. Sequenced material: blood. V usage is TRBV20-1 and J usage is TRBJ2-5; no firm D call. The CDR3 spells CSARDDWDQYF. The CDR3 nucleotides read TGCAGTGCTAGAGATGATTGGGACCAGTACTTC.